This TCR beta chain appears in the sequencing data of a study of blood T cell repertoires in COVID-19. Overall study: Samples taken during acute and convalescent COVID-19 were collected in the United States, Italy and Spain. The analysed material was cDNA or gDNA that came from T cells, B-cell-depleted T cells, or PBMCs.

The germline V gene has CDR1 SGHAT and CDR2 FQNNGV. Deletions cut 3 bases from V and 4 bases from J, with 10 bases between. The CDR3 consists of 14 residues. Source study methods: Amplified reference gene primers provided the basis for estimating nucleated cell counts. Libraries were prepared by immunoSEQ multiplex PCR; TCRdb keeps only in-frame clonotypes and omits some of them. The DNA was the basis for D and trimming; V, J and clone size are from that table. The table shows tens of thousands of clones, with roughly nine tenths occurring only once. The chain is built from TRBV11-2 and TRBJ2-4, with D tentatively TRBD2 (5 bases). The sequenced material came from peripheral blood. The clonotype was recovered from a woman aged 55-75 years with active or convalescent COVID-19. The CDR3 region has the DNA TGTGCCAGCAGCTTTCCAGGCGGGAAAAACATTCAGTACTTC. As protein: CASSFPGGKNIQYF.